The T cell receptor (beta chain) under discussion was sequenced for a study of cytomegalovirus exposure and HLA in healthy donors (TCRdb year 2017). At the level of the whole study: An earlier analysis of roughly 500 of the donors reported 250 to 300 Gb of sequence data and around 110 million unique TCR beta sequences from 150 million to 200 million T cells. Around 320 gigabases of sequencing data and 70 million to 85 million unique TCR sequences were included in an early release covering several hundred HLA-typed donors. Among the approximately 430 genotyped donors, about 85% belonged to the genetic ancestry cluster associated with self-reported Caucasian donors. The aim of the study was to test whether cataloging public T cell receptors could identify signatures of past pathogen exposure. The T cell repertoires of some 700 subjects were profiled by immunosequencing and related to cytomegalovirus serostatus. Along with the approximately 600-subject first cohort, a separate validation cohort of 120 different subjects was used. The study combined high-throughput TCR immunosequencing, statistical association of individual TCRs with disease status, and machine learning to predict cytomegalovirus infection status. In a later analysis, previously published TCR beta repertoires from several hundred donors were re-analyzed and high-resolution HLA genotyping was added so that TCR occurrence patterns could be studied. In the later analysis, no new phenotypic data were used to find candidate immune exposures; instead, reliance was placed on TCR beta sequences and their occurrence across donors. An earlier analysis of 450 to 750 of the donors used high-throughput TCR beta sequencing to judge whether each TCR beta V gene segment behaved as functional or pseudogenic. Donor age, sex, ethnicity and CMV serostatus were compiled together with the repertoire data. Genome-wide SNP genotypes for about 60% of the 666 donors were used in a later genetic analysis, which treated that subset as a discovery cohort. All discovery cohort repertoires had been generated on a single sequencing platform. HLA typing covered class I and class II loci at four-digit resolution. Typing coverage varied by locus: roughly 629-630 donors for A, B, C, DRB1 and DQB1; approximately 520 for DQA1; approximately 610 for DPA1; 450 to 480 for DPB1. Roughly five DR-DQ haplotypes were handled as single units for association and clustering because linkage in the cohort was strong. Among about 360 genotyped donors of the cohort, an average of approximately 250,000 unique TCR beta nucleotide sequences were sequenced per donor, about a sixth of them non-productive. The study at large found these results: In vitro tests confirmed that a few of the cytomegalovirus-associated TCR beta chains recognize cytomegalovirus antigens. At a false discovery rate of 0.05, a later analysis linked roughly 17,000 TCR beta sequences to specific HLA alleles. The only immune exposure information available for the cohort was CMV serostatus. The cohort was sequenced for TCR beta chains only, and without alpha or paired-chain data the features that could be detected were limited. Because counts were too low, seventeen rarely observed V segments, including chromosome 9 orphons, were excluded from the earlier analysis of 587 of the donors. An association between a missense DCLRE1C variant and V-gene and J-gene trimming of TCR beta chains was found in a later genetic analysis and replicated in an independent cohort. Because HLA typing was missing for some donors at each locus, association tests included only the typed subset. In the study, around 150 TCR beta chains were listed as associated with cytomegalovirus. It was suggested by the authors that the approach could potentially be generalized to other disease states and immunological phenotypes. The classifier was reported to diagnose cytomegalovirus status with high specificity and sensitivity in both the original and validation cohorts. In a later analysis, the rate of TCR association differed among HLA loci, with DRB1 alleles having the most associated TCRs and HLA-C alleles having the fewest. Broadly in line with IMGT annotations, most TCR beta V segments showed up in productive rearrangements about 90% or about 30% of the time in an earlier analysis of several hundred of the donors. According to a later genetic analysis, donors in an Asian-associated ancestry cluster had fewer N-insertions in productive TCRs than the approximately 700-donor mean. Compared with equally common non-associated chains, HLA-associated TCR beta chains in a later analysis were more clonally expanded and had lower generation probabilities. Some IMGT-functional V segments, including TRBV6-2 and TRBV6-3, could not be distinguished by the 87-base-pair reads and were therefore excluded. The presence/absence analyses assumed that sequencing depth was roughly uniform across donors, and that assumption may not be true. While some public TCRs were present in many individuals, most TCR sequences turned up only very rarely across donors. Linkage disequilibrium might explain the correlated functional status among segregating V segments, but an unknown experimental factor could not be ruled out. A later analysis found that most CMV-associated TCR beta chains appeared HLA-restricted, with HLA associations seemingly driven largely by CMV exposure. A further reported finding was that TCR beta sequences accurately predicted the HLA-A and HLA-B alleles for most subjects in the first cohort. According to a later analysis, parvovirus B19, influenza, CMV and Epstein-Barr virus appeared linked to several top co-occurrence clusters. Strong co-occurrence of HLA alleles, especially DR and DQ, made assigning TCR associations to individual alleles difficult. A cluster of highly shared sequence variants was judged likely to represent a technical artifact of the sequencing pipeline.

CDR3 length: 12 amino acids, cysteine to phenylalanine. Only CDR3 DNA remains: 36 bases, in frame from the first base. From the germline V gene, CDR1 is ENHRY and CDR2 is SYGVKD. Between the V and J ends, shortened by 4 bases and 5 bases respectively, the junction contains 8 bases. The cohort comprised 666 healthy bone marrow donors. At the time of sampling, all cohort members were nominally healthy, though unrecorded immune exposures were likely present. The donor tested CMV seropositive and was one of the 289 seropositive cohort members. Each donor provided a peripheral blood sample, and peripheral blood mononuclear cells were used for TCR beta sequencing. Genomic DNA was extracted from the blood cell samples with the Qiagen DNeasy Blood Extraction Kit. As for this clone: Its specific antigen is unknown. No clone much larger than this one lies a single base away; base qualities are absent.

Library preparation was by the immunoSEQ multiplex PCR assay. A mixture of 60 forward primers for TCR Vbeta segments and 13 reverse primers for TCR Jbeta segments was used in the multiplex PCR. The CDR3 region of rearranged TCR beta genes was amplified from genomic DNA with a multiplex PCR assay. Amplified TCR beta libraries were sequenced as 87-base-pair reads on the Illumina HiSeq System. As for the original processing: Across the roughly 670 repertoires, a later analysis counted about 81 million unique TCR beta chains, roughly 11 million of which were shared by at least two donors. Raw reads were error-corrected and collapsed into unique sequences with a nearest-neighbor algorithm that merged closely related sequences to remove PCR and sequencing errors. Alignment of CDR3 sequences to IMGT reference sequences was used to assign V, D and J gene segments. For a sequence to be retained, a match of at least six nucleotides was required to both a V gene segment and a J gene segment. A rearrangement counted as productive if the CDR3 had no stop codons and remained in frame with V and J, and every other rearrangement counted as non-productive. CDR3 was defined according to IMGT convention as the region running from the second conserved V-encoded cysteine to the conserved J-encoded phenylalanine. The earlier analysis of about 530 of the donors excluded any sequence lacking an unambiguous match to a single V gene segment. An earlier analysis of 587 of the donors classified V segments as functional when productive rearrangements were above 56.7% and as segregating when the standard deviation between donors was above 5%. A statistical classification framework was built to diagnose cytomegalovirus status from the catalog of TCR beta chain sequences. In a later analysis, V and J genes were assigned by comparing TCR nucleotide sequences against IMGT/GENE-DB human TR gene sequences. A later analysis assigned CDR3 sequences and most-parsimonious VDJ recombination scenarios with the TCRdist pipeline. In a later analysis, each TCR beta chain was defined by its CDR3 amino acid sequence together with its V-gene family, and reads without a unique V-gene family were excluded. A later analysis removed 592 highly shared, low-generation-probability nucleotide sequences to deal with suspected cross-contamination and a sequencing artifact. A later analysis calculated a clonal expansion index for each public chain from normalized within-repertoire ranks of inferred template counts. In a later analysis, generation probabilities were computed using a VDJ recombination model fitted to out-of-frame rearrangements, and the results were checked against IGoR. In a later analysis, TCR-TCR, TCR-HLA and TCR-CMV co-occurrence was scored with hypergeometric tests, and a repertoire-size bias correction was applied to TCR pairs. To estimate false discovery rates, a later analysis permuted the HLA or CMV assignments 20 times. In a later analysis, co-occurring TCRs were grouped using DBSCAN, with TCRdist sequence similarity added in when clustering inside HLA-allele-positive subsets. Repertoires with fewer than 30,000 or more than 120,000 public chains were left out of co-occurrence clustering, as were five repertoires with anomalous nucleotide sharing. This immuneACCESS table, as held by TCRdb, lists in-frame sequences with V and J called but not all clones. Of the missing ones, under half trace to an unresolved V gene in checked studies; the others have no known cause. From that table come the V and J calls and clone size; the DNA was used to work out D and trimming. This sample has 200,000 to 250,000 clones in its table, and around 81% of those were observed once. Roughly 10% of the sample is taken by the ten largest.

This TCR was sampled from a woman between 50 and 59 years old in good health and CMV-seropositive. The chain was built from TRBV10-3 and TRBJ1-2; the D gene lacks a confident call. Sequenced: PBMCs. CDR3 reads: CAISAEWYGYTF. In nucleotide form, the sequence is TGTGCCATCAGTGCCGAGTGGTATGGCTACACCTTC.